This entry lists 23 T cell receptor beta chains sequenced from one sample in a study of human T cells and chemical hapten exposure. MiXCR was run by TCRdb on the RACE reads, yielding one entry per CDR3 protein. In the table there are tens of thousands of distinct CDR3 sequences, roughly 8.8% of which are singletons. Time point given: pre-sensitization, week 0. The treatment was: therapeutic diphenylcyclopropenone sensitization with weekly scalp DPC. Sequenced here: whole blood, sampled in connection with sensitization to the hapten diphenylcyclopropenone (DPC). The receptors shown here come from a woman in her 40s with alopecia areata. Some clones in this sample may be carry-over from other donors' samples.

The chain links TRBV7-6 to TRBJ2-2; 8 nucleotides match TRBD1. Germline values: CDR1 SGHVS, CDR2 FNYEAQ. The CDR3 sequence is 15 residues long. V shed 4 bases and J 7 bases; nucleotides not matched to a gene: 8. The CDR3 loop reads CASSYTQGAGGELFF. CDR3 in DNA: TGTGCCAGCAGCTATACTCAGGGGGCCGGCGGGGAGCTGTTTTTT.

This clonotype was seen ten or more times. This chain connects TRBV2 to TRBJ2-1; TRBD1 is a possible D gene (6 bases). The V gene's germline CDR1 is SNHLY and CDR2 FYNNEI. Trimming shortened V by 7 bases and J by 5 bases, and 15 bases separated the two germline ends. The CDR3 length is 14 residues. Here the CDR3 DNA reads TGTGCCAGCATCCGTAGGGGGACCAACAATGAGCAGTTCTTC. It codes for CASIRRGTNNEQFF. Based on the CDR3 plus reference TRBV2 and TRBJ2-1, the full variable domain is EPEVTQTPSHQVTQMGQEVILRCVPISNHLYFYWYRQILGQKVEFLVSFYNNEISEKSEIFDDQFSVERPDGSNFTLKIRSTKLEDSAMYFCASIRRGTNNEQFFGPGTRLTVL.

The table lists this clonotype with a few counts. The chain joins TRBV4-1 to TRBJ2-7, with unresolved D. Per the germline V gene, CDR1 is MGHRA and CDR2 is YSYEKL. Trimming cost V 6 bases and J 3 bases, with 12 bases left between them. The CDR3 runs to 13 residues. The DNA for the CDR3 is TGCGCCAGCAGGGATCCTCGAAACTACGAGCAGTACTTC. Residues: CASRDPRNYEQYF.

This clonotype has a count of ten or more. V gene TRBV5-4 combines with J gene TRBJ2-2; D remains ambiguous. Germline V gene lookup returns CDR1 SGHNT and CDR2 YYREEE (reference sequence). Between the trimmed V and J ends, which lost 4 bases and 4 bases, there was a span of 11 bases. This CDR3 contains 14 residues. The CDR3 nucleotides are TGTGCCAGCAGCGAATACGGGCCCACCGGGGAGCTGTTTTTT. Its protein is CASSEYGPTGELFF.

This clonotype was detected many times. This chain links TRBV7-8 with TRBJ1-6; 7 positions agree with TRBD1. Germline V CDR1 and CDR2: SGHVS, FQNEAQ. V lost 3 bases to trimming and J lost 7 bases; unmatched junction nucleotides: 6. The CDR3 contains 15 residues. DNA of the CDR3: TGTGCCAGCAGCTTCGAAAGACAGGGAAATTCACCCCTCCACTTT. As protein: CASSFERQGNSPLHF.

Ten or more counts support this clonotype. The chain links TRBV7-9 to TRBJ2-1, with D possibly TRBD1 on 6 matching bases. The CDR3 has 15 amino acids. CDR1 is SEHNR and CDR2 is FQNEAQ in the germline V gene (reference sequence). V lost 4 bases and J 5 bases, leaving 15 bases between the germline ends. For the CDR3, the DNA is TGTGCCAGCAGCTACCTTCGGGACACCAACAATGAGCAGTTCTTC. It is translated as CASSYLRDTNNEQFF. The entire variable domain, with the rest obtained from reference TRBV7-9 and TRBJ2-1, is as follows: DTGVSQNPRHKITKRGQNVTFRCDPISEHNRLYWYRQTLGQGPEFLTYFQNEAQLEKSRLLSDRFSAERPKGSFSTLEIQRTEQGDSAMYLCASSYLRDTNNEQFFGPGTRLTVL.

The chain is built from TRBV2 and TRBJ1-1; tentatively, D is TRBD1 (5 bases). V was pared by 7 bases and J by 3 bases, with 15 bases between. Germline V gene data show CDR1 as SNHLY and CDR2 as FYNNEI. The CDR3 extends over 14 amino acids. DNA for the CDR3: TGTGCCAGCACTCTGTCGGGGCAAGACACTGAAGCTTTCTTT. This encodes CASTLSGQDTEAFF.

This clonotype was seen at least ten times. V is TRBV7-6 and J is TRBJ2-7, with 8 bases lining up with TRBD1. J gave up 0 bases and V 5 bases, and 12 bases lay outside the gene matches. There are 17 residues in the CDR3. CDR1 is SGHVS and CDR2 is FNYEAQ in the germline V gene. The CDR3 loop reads CASSPPEAGQASYEQYF. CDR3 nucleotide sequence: TGTGCCAGCAGCCCTCCCGAGGCGGGACAGGCCTCCTACGAGCAGTACTTC.

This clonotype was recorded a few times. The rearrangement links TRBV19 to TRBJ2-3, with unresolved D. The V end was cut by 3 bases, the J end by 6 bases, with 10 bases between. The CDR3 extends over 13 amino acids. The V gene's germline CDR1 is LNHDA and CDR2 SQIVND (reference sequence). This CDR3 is CASSMAHLDTQYF. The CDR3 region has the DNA TGTGCCAGTAGTATGGCCCATTTGGATACGCAGTATTTT.

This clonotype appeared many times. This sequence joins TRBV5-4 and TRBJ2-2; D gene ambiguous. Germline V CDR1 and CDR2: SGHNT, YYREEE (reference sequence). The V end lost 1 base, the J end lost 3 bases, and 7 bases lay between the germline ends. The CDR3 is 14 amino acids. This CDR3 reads CASSLLWDTGELFF. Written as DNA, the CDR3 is TGTGCCAGCAGCTTGCTATGGGACACCGGGGAGCTGTTTTTT.

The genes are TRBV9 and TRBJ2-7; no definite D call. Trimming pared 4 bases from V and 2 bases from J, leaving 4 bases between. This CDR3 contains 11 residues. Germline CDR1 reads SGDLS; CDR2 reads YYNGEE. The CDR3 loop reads CASSLPYEQYF. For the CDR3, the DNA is TGTGCCAGCAGCCTACCCTACGAGCAGTACTTC.

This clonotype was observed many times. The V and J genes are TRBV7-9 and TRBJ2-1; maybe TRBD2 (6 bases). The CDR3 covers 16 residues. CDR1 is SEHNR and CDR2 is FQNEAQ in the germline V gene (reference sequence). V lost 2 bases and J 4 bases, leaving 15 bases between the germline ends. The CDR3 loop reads CASSLFGGSRYNEQFF. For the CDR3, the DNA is TGTGCCAGCAGCTTATTCGGGGGAAGTAGGTACAATGAGCAGTTCTTC. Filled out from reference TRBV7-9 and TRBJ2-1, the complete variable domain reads DTGVSQNPRHKITKRGQNVTFRCDPISEHNRLYWYRQTLGQGPEFLTYFQNEAQLEKSRLLSDRFSAERPKGSFSTLEIQRTEQGDSAMYLCASSLFGGSRYNEQFFGPGTRLTVL.

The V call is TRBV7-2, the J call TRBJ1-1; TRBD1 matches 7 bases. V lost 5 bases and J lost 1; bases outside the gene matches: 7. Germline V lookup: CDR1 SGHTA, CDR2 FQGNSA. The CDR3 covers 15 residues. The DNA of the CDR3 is TGTGCCAGCAGCGCCCCCGGGACAGAGAACACTGAAGCTTTCTTT. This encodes CASSAPGTENTEAFF.

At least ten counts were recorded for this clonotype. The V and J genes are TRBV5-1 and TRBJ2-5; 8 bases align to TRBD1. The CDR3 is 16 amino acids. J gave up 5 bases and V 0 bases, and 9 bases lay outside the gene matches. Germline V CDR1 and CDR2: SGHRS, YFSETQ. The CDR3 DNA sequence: TGCGCCAGCAGCTTGGTCAGGGGGCCATTCGGTGAGACCCAGTACTTC. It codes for CASSLVRGPFGETQYF.

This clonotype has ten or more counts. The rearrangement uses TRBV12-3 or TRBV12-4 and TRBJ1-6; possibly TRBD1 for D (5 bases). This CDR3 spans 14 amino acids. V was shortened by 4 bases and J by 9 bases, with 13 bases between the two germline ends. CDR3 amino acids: CASSSGRVLSPLHF. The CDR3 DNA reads TGTGCCAGCAGTTCGGGCAGGGTCCTTTCACCCCTCCACTTT.

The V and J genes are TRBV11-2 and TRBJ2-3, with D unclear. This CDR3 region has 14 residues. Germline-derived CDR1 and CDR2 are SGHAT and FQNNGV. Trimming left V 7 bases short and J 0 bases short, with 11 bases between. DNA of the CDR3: TGTGCCAGCAACTGGGGTGCTAGCACAGATACGCAGTATTTT. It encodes CASNWGASTDTQYF.

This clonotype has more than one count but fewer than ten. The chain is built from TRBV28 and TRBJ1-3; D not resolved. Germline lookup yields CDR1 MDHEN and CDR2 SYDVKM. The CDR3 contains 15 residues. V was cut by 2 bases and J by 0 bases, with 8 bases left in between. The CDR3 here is CASSLGRISGNTIYF. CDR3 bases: TGTGCCAGCAGTTTAGGCAGGATCTCTGGAAACACCATATATTTT.

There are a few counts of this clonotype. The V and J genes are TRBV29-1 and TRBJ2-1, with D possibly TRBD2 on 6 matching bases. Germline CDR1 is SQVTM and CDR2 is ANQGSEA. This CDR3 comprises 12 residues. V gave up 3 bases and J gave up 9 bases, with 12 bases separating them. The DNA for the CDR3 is TGCAGCGTTGATGGGGGGTTGAGTGAGCAGTTCTTC. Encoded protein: CSVDGGLSEQFF.

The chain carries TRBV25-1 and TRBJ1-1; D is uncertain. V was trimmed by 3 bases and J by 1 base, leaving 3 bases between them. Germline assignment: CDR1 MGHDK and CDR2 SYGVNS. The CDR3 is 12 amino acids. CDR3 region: CASSDPNTEAFF. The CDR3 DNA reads TGTGCCAGCAGTGACCCGAACACTGAAGCTTTCTTT.

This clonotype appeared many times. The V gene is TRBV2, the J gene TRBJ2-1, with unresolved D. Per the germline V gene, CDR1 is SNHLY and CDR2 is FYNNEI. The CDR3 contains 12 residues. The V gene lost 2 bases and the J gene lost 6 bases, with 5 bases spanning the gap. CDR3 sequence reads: CASSERANEQFF. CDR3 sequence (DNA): TGTGCCAGCAGTGAAAGGGCCAATGAGCAGTTCTTC.

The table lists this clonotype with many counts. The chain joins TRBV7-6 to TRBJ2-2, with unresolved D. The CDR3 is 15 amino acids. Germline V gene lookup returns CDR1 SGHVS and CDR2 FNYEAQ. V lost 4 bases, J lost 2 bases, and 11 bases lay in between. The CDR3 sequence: CASSSPDRNTGELFF. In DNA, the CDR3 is TGTGCCAGCAGCTCTCCCGATCGTAACACCGGGGAGCTGTTTTTT.

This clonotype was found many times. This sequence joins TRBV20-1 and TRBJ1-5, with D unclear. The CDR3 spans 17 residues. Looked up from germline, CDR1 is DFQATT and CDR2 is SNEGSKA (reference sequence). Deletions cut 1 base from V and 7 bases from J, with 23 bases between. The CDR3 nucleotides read TGCAGTGCTAGAGGACTTCCCTCGGTCGGGGTGGGCCAGCCCCAGCATTTT. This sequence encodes CSARGLPSVGVGQPQHF.

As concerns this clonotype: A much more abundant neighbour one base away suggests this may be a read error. As DNA, the CDR3 is TGTGCCAGCAGTGAATTGTACTACGAGCAGTACTTC. It translates to CASSELYYEQYF. V gene TRBV2 combines with J gene TRBJ2-7; D not certain. V was cut by 2 bases and J by 3 bases, with 5 bases left in between. Germline-derived CDR1 and CDR2 are SNHLY and FYNNEI. There are 12 residues in the CDR3. Full variable domain (rest looked up from reference TRBV2 and TRBJ2-7): EPEVTQTPSHQVTQMGQEVILRCVPISNHLYFYWYRQILGQKVEFLVSFYNNEISEKSEIFDDQFSVERPDGSNFTLKIRSTKLEDSAMYFCASSELYYEQYFGPGTRLTVT.